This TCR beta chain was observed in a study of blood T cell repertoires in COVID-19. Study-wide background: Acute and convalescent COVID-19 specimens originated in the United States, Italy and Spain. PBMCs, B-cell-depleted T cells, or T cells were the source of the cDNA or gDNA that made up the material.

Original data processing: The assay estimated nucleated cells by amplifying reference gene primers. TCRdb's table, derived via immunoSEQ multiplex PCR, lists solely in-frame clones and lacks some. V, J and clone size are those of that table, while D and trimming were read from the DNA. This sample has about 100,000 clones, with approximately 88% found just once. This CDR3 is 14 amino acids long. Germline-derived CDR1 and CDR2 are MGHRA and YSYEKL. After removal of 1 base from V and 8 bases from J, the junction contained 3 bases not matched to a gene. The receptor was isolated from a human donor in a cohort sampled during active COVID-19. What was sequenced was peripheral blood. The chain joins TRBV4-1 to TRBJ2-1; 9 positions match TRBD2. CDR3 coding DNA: TGCGCCAGCAGCCAAGGGACTAGCGTTTATGAGCAGTTCTTC. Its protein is CASSQGTSVYEQFF.